Reported below is one T cell receptor beta chain. Its antigen is currently not known. Base quality data are lacking; no much larger clone is found one base away. The source of the sample is a study of shared clonotypes between healthy human individuals (TCRdb year 2020). About the investigation overall: Two women and three men aged 18 to 49 years were included in the cohort. For each donor, CD4 naive and CD4 memory were each given three plates, CD8 naive was given two plates, and CD8 memory was given one plate. To estimate repertoire size and how much clonotypes are shared between individuals, the study performed deep sequencing of blood TCR repertoires from roughly five healthy adults. To increase sequencing depth and limit assay-specific biases, TCR repertoire library preparation and sequencing were carried out by different laboratories using diverse techniques. Per donor, leukapheresis produced somewhere between about 0.9 and 9 billion PBMCs. Study-wide findings and limitations: Based on pairwise subsampling, the degree of clonotype sharing among donors was expected to be affected by sequencing depth. The small number of donors limited the genetic and exposure-history diversity represented. Higher generation probabilities were observed for clonotypes shared by all four sorted-subset donors than for non-shared clonotypes. Only blood was sampled, and tissue TCR repertoires likely differ from those in blood. Rarefaction of sorted-subset datasets indicated incomplete sequencing despite the large sequencing depth. Estimated clonotype richness was generally larger for naive than for memory subsets. About 5% of naive CD4, 3.5% of naive CD8, approximately 2.2% of memory CD4, and approximately 0.4% of memory CD8 clonotypes were shared across several donors.

Using the deep immunoSEQ assay, multiplex PCR amplified TCR CDR3 regions from genomic DNA. Extracted genomic DNA from each cell subset was distributed evenly across all wells of several immunoSEQ 96-well plates, and each plate was treated as a replicate. Each replicate PCR for sorted subsets received around 210 ng genomic DNA, equal to roughly 29,000 T cell genomes. Purified libraries were quantified with a Qubit 3.0 fluorometer, sized on a Bioanalyzer 2100, and re-quantified with the KAPA Library Quantification kit. Each immunoSEQ 96-well plate was sequenced on its own single-read 150-cycle Illumina NextSeq 550 flow cell. The study's processing was this. Because only junctional sequences without quality scores were contained in the immunoSEQ output, filtering matching that applied to full-length reads could not be performed. To assign V/J genes and CDR3, sequences were annotated against IMGT germline references using PyIR, a Python wrapper for IgBLAST v1.9. Any read was removed if the V/J assignment was weak (E-value above 1e-6), the CDR3 was missing, or the read contained stop codons, out-of-frame junctions, or ambiguous translated residues. V3J clonotypes were defined as sequences sharing the same inferred V gene, J gene, and CDR3 amino acid sequence. The percentage overlap between two repertoires was calculated by dividing the number of shared unique clonotypes by the size of the smaller repertoire. Three approaches were used to assess repertoire richness: RTK rarefaction, the Chao1 estimator, and Recon v2.1 estimates of unobserved clonotypes. Generation probabilities were computed with OLGA for all TCRbeta clonotypes obtained by the gDNA method from a few donors. Here the immuneACCESS table is served through TCRdb, limited to in-frame sequences with V and J called. Missing clones are a known gap in these copies; in checked studies unresolved V genes cover under half, and the rest lacks a known reason. The D gene and trimming were derived from the DNA, and the V and J assignments and clone size from that table. This sample comprises about 1 million clones, 70% to 80% of them detected only once. The ten top clones hold about 1.5% of the sample.

Healthy HIV-negative adults with no recently reported acute infections or vaccinations were included as donors. Every donor was a Caucasian adult living in Nashville, Tennessee, USA. Magnetic negative selection was used to enrich CD4+ T cells, after which naive cells were positively selected on CD45RA and the negative fraction became the memory subset. Blood was collected by leukapheresis, and PBMCs were isolated by Ficoll-Histopaque density gradient centrifugation and then cryopreserved in liquid nitrogen vapor phase. Analytical flow cytometry was used to check the purity and quantity of every magnetically sorted T cell population. Each sorted fraction had its genomic DNA isolated and then quantified by UV absorbance on a Nanodrop 2000c. From its cysteine to its phenylalanine, the CDR3 spans 14 amino acids. The only DNA kept is the CDR3, 42 bases in frame from the first base. V and J are truncated by 6 bases and 0 bases respectively, leaving an intervening sequence of 10 bases. In the germline V gene, CDR1 corresponds to MGHDK and CDR2 to SYGVNS.

What was sequenced was memory CD4+ T cells sorted from blood. This specimen's cell subset or site label, interpreted: CD45RA-negative fraction. Recombination linked TRBV25-1 to TRBJ2-3; a tentative D match to TRBD1 spans 6 bases. The sequence came from a man aged 18 to 35 in good health. The CDR3 amino acid sequence is: CASRTGLSTDTQYF. DNA sequence: TGTGCCAGCAGGACAGGCCTTAGCACAGATACGCAGTATTTT.